This T cell receptor (beta chain) was documented in a study of CD8+CD57+ T cells in acquired aplastic anemia (dated 2018 in TCRdb). Broadly, across the study: DNA extracted from sorted CD4+ and CD8+ cells had a mean of roughly 3.3 ug, with a range of roughly 0.19 to 27.4 ug. Healthy donor samples averaged approximately 10 million reads for CD4+ and 11 million to 14 million for CD8+ cells. Findings and caveats that apply to the study as a whole: Patients and healthy controls showed no significant difference in CD8+ Simpson's diversity (P=0.060). Around 30 CD8+ CDR3 sequences were found in both patients and controls but appeared to be highly expressed in patients and within the immunodominant clones of the patients.

CDR3 length: 14 amino acids, cysteine to phenylalanine. Only the CDR3 DNA stays, 42 bases, in frame from base 1. V ends up 3 bases short and J 6 bases short, with an unmatched junction base count of 2. The germline V gene gives CDR1 as KGHSH and CDR2 as LQKENI. Genomic DNA was used as template for profiling of TCR beta VDJ combinations and CDR3 sequences. An Illumina HiSeq 2000 was used for TCR repertoire sequencing. In the paper's pipeline: TRBV/TRBJ rearrangement plots, CDR3 size and DJ length profiles, and Simpson's diversity index were used to assess repertoires. Whichever DNA sequence was most abundant in the deep sequencing data was defined as the immunodominant clone. CDR3 amino acid sequences were checked for sharing between subjects and were compared against published repertoires and the VDJdb database. The public sequencing data were trimmed at Q25 with fastp and processed into clonotypes with MiXCR by TCRdb, which kept only in-frame beta chains. Entries that share a CDR3 protein sequence are merged under the most common genes and DNA. The authors' filters were not applied to this entry. Here the sample has some 410,000 distinct CDR3 sequences; 55% to 75% occur a single time. The ten largest clones represent 3.5% to 4.5% of the sample.

This clonotype was found many times. It has no known antigen specificity. No base quality information exists; no much larger clone differs at one position. The study deep-sequenced TCR repertoires of sorted CD4+ and CD8+ blood T cells from severe aplastic anemia patients and healthy subjects. Ficoll-Paque density gradient centrifugation was used to isolate peripheral blood mononuclear cells. CD4+ and CD8+ T cells were sorted by FACS or magnetic beads before DNA extraction. The receptor was isolated from a human donor in good health, serving as a control. The chain is assembled from TRBV18 and TRBJ2-3; 11 bases in the junction line up with TRBD2. Source material: sorted CD4+, CD8+, or CD8+CD57+ T cells (not recorded which) from PBMCs. The CDR3 loop reads CASSPPSGGDTQYF. The sequence in DNA is TGTGCCAGCTCACCGCCTAGCGGGGGGGATACGCAGTATTTT. The entire variable domain, with the stretches around the CDR3 drawn from the reference TRBV18 and TRBJ2-3 proteins, is NAGVMQNPRHLVRRRGQEARLRCSPMKGHSHVYWYRQLPEEGLKFMVYLQKENIIDESGMPKERFSAEFPKEGPSILRIQQVVRGDSAAYFCASSPPSGGDTQYFGPGTRLTVL.